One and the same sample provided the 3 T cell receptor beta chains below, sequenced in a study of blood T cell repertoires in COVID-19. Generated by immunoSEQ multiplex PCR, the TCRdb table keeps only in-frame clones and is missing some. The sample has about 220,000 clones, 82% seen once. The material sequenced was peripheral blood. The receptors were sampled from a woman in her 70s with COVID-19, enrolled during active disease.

The CDR3 DNA is TGTGCCAGCACGGTCGTTATGTCTGAAAAACTGTTTTTT. Protein sequence: CASTVVMSEKLFF. The chain uses TRBV2 and TRBJ1-4; D call uncertain. Trimming pared 7 bases from V and 7 bases from J, leaving 13 bases between. The CDR3 length is 13 residues. CDR1 and CDR2 from the germline V gene are SNHLY and FYNNEI.

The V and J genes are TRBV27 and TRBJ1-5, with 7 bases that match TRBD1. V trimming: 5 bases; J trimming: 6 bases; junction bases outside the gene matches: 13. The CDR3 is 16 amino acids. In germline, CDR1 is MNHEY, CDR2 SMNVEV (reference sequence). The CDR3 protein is CASSPVTGVGTQPQHF. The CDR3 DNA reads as TGTGCCAGCAGTCCAGTCACAGGGGTGGGAACTCAGCCCCAGCATTTT.

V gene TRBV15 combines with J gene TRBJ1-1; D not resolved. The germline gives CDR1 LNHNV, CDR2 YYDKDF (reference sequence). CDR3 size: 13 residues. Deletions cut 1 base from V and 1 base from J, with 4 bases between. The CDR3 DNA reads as TGTGCCACCAGCAGAGGAGGGAACACTGAAGCTTTCTTT. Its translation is CATSRGGNTEAFF.